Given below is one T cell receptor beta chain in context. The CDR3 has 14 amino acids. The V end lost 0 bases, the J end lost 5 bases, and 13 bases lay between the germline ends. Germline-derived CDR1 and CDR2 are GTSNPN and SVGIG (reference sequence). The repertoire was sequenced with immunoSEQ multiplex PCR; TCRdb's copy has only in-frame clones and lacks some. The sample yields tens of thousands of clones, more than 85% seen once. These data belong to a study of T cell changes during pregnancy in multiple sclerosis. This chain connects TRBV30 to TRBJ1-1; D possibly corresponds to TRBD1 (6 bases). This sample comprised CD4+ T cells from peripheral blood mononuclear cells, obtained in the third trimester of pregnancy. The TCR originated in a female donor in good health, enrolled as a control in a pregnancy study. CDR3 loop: CAWSVGWGRTEAFF. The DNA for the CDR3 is TGTGCCTGGAGTGTGGGATGGGGGCGGACTGAAGCTTTCTTT.